The entry below describes one T cell receptor beta chain. Its antigen is not identified. This entry is derived from a study of fetal regulatory T cell absence and autoimmunity. General study findings and limits: Pancreas TCRs were oligoclonally enriched versus cord blood, some clones over 100-fold.

This was a survey-level run. Assay used: immunoSEQ multiplex PCR; TCRdb lists only in-frame clones, some missing. This table has some 87,000 clones, less than 80% appearing once. Deletions cut 0 bases from V and 7 bases from J, with 13 bases between. Germline V CDR1 and CDR2: SGHVS, FQNEAQ. The length of the CDR3 is 14 residues. This clonotype originated in a male donor with IPEX syndrome. Sequencing was performed on pancreas tissue. The V and J genes are TRBV7-8 and TRBJ2-7, with D hard to call. CDR3 region: CASSLADGVGEQYF. As DNA, the CDR3 is TGTGCCAGCAGCTTAGCGGATGGGGTTGGGGAGCAGTACTTC. The full variable domain, its missing parts supplied by reference TRBV7-8 and TRBJ2-7, is GAGVSQSPRYKVAKRGQDVALRCDPISGHVSLFWYQQALGQGPEFLTYFQNEAQLDKSGLPSDRFFAERPEGSVSTLKIQRTQQEDSAVYLCASSLADGVGEQYFGPGTRLTVT.